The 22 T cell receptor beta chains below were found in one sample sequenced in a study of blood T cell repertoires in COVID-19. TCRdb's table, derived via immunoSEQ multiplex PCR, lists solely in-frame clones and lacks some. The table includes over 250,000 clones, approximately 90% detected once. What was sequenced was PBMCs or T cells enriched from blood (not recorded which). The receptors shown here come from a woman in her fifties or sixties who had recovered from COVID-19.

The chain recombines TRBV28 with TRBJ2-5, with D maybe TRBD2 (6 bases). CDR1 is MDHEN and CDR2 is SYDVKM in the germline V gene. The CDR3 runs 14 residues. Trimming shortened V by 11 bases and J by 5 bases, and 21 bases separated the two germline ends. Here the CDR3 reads CAGGASSPRETQYF. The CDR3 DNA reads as TGTGCCGGAGGGGCTTCCTCACCCCGGGAGACCCAGTACTTC. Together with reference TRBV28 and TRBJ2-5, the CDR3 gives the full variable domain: DVKVTQSSRYLVKRTGEKVFLECVQDMDHENMFWYRQDPGLGLRLIYFSYDVKMKEKGDIPEGYSVSREKKERFSLILESASTNQTSMYLCAGGASSPRETQYFGPGTRLLVL.

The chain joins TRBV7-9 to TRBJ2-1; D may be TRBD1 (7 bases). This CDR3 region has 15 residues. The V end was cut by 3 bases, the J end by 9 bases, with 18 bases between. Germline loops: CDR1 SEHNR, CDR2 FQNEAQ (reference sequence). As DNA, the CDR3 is TGTGCCAGCAGCTTCGGGGGACAGTTAAGATCTGAGCAGTTCTTC. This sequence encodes CASSFGGQLRSEQFF.

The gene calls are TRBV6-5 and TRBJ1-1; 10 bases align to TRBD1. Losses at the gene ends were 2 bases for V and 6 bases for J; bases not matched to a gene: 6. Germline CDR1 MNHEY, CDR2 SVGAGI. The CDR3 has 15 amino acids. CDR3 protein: CASSYTGTGEAEAFF. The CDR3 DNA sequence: TGTGCCAGCAGTTACACGGGGACAGGGGAGGCTGAAGCTTTCTTT.

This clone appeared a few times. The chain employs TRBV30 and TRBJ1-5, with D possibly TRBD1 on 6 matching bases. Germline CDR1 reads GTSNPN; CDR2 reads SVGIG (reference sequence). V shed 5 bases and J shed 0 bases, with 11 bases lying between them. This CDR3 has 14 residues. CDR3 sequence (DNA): TGTGCCTGGTCAACAGGGAATAGCAATCAGCCCCAGCATTTT. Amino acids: CAWSTGNSNQPQHF.

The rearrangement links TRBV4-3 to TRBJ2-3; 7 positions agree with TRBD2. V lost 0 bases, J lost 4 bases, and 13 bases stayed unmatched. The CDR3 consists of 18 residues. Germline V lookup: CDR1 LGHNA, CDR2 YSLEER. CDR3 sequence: CASSQDLHERDKADTQYF. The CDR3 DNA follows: TGCGCCAGCAGCCAAGATCTTCACGAGCGGGATAAGGCAGATACGCAGTATTTT.

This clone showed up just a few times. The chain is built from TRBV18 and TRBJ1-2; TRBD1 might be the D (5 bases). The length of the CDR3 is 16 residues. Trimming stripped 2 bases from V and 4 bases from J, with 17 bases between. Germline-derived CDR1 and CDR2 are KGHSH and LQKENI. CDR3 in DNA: TGTGCCAGCTCACCAACTGACAGCTCTCCTCCCTATGGCTACACCTTC. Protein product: CASSPTDSSPPYGYTF. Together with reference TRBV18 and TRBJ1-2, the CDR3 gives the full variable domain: NAGVMQNPRHLVRRRGQEARLRCSPMKGHSHVYWYRQLPEEGLKFMVYLQKENIIDESGMPKERFSAEFPKEGPSILRIQQVVRGDSAAYFCASSPTDSSPPYGYTFGSGTRLTVV.

CDR3 in DNA: TGTGCCAGCAGTCCTTACAGGGCCCGCTCTGGAAACACCATATATTTT. Protein: CASSPYRARSGNTIYF. The chain joins TRBV28 to TRBJ1-3, with D perhaps matching TRBD1 (6 bases). Germline values: CDR1 MDHEN, CDR2 SYDVKM. V dropped 5 bases and J dropped 0 bases, with 14 bases sitting between them. The CDR3 sequence is 16 residues long.

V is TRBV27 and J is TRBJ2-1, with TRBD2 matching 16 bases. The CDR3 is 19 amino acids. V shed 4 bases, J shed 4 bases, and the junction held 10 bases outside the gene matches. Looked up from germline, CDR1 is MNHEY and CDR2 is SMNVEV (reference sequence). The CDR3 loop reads CASSSAPGLAGGKYNEQFF. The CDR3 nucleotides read TGTGCCAGCAGTTCCGCCCCGGGACTAGCGGGAGGGAAGTACAATGAGCAGTTCTTC.

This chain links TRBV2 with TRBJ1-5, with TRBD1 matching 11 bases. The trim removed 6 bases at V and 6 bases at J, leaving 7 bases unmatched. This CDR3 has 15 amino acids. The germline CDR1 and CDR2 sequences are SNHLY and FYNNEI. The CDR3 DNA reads TGTGCCAGCAGAGCAGGACAGGGGGCAGGTCAGCCCCAGCATTTT. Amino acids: CASRAGQGAGQPQHF.

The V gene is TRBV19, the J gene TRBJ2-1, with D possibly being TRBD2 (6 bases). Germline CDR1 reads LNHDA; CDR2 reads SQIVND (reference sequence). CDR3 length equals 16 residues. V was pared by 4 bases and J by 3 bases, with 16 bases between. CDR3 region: CASSTRAGTGYNEQFF. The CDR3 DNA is TGTGCCAGTAGTACCCGCGCTGGGACTGGCTACAATGAGCAGTTCTTC.

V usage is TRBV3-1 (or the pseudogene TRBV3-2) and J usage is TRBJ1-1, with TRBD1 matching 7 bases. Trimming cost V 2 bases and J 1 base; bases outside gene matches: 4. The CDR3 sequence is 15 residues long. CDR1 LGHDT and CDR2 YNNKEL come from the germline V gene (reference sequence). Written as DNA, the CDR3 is TGTGCCAGCAGCCAAACCTGGACAGGGAACACTGAAGCTTTCTTT. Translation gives CASSQTWTGNTEAFF.

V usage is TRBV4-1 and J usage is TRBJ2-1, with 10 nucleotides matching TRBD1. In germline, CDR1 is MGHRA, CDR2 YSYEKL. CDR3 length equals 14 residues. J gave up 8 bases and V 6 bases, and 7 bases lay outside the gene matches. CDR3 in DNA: TGCGCCAGCAGACGGGACAGGGGAAGCGATGAGCAGTTCTTC. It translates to CASRRDRGSDEQFF.

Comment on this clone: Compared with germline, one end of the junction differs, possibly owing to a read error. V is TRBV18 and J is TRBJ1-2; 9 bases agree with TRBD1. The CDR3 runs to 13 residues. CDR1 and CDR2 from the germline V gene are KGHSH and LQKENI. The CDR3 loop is CASSPQGAQGYTF. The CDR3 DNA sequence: TGTGCCAGCTCGCCACAGGGGGCGCAGGGCTACACCTTC.

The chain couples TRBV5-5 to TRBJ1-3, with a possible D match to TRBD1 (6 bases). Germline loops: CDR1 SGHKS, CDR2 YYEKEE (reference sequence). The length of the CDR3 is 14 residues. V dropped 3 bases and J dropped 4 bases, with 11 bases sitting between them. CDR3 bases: TGTGCCAGCAGCTCCCGGACAGCCGGAAACACCATATATTTT. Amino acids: CASSSRTAGNTIYF.

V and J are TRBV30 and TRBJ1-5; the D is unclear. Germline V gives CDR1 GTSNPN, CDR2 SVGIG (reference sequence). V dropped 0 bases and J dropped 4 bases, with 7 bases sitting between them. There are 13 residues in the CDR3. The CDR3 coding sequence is TGTGCCTGGAGTGTCTCAGAAAATCAGCCCCAGCATTTT. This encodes CAWSVSENQPQHF.

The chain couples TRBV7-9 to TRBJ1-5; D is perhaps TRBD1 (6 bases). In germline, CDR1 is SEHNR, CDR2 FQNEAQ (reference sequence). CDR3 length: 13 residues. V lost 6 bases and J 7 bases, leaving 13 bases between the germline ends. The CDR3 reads CASRLQGWQPQHF. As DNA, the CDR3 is TGTGCCAGCAGGTTACAGGGATGGCAGCCCCAGCATTTT.

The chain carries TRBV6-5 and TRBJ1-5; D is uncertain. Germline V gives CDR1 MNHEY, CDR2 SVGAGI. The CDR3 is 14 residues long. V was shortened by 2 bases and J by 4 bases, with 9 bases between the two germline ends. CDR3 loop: CASSYQRDNQPQHF. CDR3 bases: TGTGCCAGCAGTTACCAGCGGGATAATCAGCCCCAGCATTTT.

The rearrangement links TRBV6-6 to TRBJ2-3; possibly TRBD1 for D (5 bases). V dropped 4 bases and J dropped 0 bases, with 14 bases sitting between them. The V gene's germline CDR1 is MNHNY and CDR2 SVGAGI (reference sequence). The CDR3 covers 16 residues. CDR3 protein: CASSLTAKSSTDTQYF. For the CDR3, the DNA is TGTGCCAGCAGTTTGACAGCAAAGTCTAGCACAGATACGCAGTATTTT.

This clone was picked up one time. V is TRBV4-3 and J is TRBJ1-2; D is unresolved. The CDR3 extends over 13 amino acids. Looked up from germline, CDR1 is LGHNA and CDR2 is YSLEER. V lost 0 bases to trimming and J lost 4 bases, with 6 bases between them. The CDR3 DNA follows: TGCGCCAGCAGCCAAGATTCAGGCTATGGCTACACCTTC. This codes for CASSQDSGYGYTF.

The CDR3 loop is CASSPPTDEQYF. The CDR3 coding sequence is TGTGCCAGCAGTCCCCCGACAGACGAGCAGTACTTC. The J gene is TRBJ2-7, the V gene TRBV28, with TRBD1 as a possible D gene (5 bases). The V end was cut by 5 bases, the J end by 5 bases, with 10 bases between. The CDR3 consists of 12 residues. CDR1 is MDHEN, CDR2 SYDVKM, per germline.

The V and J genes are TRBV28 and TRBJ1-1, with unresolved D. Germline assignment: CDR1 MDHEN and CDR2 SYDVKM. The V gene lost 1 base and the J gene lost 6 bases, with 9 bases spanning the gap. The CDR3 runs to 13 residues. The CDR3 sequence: CASSLSRPAEAFF. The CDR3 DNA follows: TGTGCCAGCAGTTTATCTAGGCCCGCTGAAGCTTTCTTT.

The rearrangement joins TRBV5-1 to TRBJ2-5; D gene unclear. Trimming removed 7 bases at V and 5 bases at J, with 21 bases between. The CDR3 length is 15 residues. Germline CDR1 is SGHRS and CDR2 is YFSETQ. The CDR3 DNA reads TGCGCCAGCTCTCCGGCGGCCGGGTTTGGGGAGACCCAGTACTTC. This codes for CASSPAAGFGETQYF.